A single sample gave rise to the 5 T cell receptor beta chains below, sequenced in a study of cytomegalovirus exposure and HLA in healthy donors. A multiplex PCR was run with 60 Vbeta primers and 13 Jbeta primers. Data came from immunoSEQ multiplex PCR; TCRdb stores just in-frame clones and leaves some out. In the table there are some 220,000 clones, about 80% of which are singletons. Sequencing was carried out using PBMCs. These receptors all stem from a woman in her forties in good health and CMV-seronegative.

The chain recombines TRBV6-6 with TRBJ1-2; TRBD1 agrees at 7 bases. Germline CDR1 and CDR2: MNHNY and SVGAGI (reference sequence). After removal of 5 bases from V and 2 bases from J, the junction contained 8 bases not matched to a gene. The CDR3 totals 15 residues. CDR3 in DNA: TGTGCCAGCAGTGGGGGACAGCAAGAAAACTATGGCTACACCTTC. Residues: CASSGGQQENYGYTF.

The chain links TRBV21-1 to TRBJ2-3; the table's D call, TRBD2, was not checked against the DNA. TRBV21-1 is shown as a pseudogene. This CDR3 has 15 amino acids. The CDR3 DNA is TGTGCCAGCAGCACAAGCCTAGCGGGTACAGATACGCAGTATTTT. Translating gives CASSTSLAGTDTQYF.

In nucleotides, the CDR3 is TGTGCCAGCTCACCAATCCAGGGCCACAGCTCTGGAAACACCATATATTTT. This codes for CASSPIQGHSSGNTIYF. The rearrangement joins TRBV18 to TRBJ1-3; weak D call: TRBD1 (5 bases). CDR1 KGHSH and CDR2 LQKENI come from the germline V gene. Trimming removed 2 bases from V and 0 bases from J, with 14 bases in between. This CDR3 comprises 17 residues.

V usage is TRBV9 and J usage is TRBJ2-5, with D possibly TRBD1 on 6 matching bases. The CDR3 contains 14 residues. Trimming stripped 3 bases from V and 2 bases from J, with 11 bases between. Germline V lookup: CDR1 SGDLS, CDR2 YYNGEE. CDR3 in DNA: TGTGCCAGCAGCGGACAAGGGGGACAAGAGACCCAGTACTTC. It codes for CASSGQGGQETQYF.

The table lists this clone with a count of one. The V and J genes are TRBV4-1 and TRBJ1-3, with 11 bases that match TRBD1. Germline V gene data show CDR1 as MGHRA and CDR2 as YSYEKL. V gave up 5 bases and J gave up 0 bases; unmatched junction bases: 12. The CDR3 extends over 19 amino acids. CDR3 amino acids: CASSGTGTGGFPSGNTIYF. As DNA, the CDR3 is TGCGCCAGCAGCGGTACCGGGACAGGGGGTTTCCCCTCTGGAAACACCATATATTTT.